The 24 T cell receptor beta chains below come from one sample, sequenced in a study of blood T cell repertoires in COVID-19. TCRdb keeps only in-frame clones here, not all; method: immunoSEQ multiplex PCR. The sample records approximately 150,000 clones, about 90% being singletons. Sequencing was performed on PBMCs or T cells enriched from blood (not recorded which). The receptors were gathered from a human donor with acute COVID-19. The donor label of this sample is uncertain.

For the CDR3, the DNA is TGCGCCAGCAGCCAAGGGGTAGCGGGGGGAAACACCGGGGAGCTGTTTTTT. Translated, it gives CASSQGVAGGNTGELFF. V and J are TRBV4-3 and TRBJ2-2; 10 bases map to TRBD2. Germline V gives CDR1 LGHNA, CDR2 YSLEER. This CDR3 has 17 residues. After removal of 1 base from V and 2 bases from J, the junction contained 4 bases not matched to a gene.

The chain has TRBV7-6 and TRBJ1-2, with D tentatively TRBD1 (5 bases). Trimming took off 6 bases at V and 8 bases at J, with 22 bases between the two ends. This CDR3 contains 15 residues. CDR1 and CDR2 from the germline V gene are SGHVS and FNYEAQ. CDR3 bases: TGTGCCAGCAGTTATCCTGGGACTCCGGGTGAAGGCTACACCTTC. This translates into CASSYPGTPGEGYTF.

This chain uses TRBV9 with TRBJ2-1; 13 bases line up with TRBD2. J lost 4 bases, V lost 4 bases, and 5 bases had no gene match. Germline loops: CDR1 SGDLS, CDR2 YYNGEE. CDR3 length equals 16 residues. CDR3 coding DNA: TGTGCCAGCAGCCCACTAGCGGGGGGGCTTTACAATGAGCAGTTCTTC. Translation: CASSPLAGGLYNEQFF.

The chain couples TRBV10-1 to TRBJ2-7; D not certain. The CDR3 covers 13 residues. With 3 bases removed from V and 1 base from J, the gap between germline ends came to 7 bases. Germline V gives CDR1 WNHNN, CDR2 SYGVQD (reference sequence). CDR3 sequence: CASSDPDSYEQYF. CDR3 nucleotides: TGCGCCAGCAGTGACCCAGATTCCTACGAGCAGTACTTC.

The chain has TRBV6-5 and TRBJ1-4; D is possibly TRBD1 (6 bases). The CDR3 covers 16 residues. Germline lookup yields CDR1 MNHEY and CDR2 SVGAGI. Deletions cut 4 bases from V and 6 bases from J, with 18 bases between. Here the CDR3 reads CASSSYLQGTHEKLFF. The CDR3 DNA reads as TGTGCCAGCAGTTCTTATCTACAGGGAACCCATGAAAAACTGTTTTTT.

The CDR3 is CASSSRPRDNTDTQYF. The CDR3 DNA sequence: TGTGCCAGCAGCTCACGACCCCGGGACAACACAGATACGCAGTATTTT. The V gene is TRBV5-5, the J gene TRBJ2-3; possible D gene TRBD1, 6 bases. V gave up 3 bases and J gave up 2 bases, with 16 bases separating them. This CDR3 is 16 amino acids long. The germline V gene encodes CDR1 SGHKS and CDR2 YYEKEE (reference sequence).

The rearrangement joins TRBV7-3 to TRBJ1-2; 9 bases line up with TRBD1. This CDR3 has 14 amino acids. Germline CDR1 reads SGHTA; CDR2 reads FQGTGA. With V trimmed by 4 bases and J by 5 bases, 5 bases remained unmatched. The CDR3 region has the DNA TGTGCCAGCAGCTGGGGACAGGGAGGGTATGGCTACACCTTC. Translated, it gives CASSWGQGGYGYTF.

This CDR3 is CASRDRSNQPQHF. Here the CDR3 DNA reads TGTGCCAGCAGGGACAGAAGCAATCAGCCCCAGCATTTT. This rearrangement joins TRBV12-3 or TRBV12-4 to TRBJ1-5; D possibly corresponds to TRBD1 (6 bases). V was clipped by 6 bases and J by 1 base, with 7 bases between them. The CDR3 totals 13 residues.

This clone turned up a few times. The V call is TRBV5-5, the J call TRBJ1-6; 10 bases fit TRBD1. The CDR3 has 18 amino acids. The junction had 9 bases not matched to a gene; V was cut back by 5 bases and J by 1 base. The germline gives CDR1 SGHKS, CDR2 YYEKEE (reference sequence). Here the CDR3 DNA reads TGTGCCAGCAGACCTCACGACAGGGGGCGTTCCTATAATTCACCCCTCCACTTT. Translated, it gives CASRPHDRGRSYNSPLHF.

This chain links TRBV29-1 with TRBJ2-1; 10 positions agree with TRBD1. The germline V gene has CDR1 SQVTM and CDR2 ANQGSEA. The CDR3 contains 13 residues. The V and J ends lost 6 bases and 4 bases, in that order; junction bases with no gene match: 3. The CDR3 reads CSVPGQGYNEQFF. CDR3 nucleotide sequence: TGCAGCGTACCGGGACAGGGGTACAATGAGCAGTTCTTC.

In its sample, this clone was seen a few times. The rearrangement uses TRBV7-7 and TRBJ2-7; D is ambiguous. This CDR3 is built from 15 residues. Germline V gene data show CDR1 as SSHAT and CDR2 as FNYEAQ (reference sequence). The V end lost 5 bases, the J end lost 2 bases, and 16 bases lay between the germline ends. CDR3 region: CASSPTTFNPYEQYF. CDR3 DNA: TGTGCCAGCAGCCCAACGACATTCAACCCCTACGAGCAGTACTTC.

Only one count was recorded for this clone. The CDR3 nucleotides are TGTGCCAGCAGCGTGAGCGGTGGCTATGGCTACACCTTC. Its protein is CASSVSGGYGYTF. The rearrangement links TRBV11-3 to TRBJ1-2; D remains unclear. The germline gives CDR1 SGHNT, CDR2 YENEEA. V was pared by 5 bases and J by 4 bases, with 11 bases between. This CDR3 is 13 amino acids long.

The CDR3 here is CASSALTGDDTEAFF. The CDR3 bases are TGTGCCAGCAGCGCCCTAACAGGGGATGACACTGAAGCTTTCTTT. The chain links TRBV7-3 to TRBJ1-1, with 7 bases identical to TRBD1. The CDR3 has 15 residues. Germline-derived CDR1 and CDR2 are SGHTA and FQGTGA. The ends lost 5 bases at V and 3 bases at J; junction bases unmatched: 9.

The gene calls are TRBV5-1 and TRBJ2-2, with 9 bases that match TRBD1. CDR1 and CDR2 (germline): SGHRS, YFSETQ. V lost 7 bases to trimming and J lost 6 bases; unmatched junction nucleotides: 10. The CDR3 is 15 amino acids. This chain's CDR3 is CASSLQQGASGELFF. CDR3 DNA: TGCGCCAGCTCCCTTCAACAGGGGGCGTCCGGGGAGCTGTTTTTT.

This clone was seen a few times. The chain employs TRBV7-3 and TRBJ2-1; the match to TRBD1 covers 10 bases. This CDR3 has 15 amino acids. V dropped 5 bases and J dropped 8; count of bases not matched to a gene: 9. Germline V gives CDR1 SGHTA, CDR2 FQGTGA. DNA of the CDR3: TGTGCCAGCAGCCCGTGGGACAGGGGCCTAGATGAGCAGTTCTTC. This gives the protein CASSPWDRGLDEQFF.

V gene TRBV25-1 combines with J gene TRBJ1-1; maybe TRBD1 (6 bases). V dropped 4 bases and J dropped 0 bases, with 12 bases sitting between them. Looked up from germline, CDR1 is MGHDK and CDR2 is SYGVNS. There are 15 residues in the CDR3. In DNA form, the CDR3 reads TGTGCCAGCAGTGCTATCAGGGGCATGAACACTGAAGCTTTCTTT. Encoded protein: CASSAIRGMNTEAFF.

The chain is built from TRBV24-1 and TRBJ2-1, with TRBD2 identical over 7 bases. V lost 3 bases and J lost 1; bases outside the gene matches: 2. Looked up from germline, CDR1 is KGHDR and CDR2 is SFDVKD. There are 15 residues in the CDR3. Here the CDR3 DNA reads TGTGCCACCAGTGATACCGGGGGGTCCTACAATGAGCAGTTCTTC. Its protein product is CATSDTGGSYNEQFF.

This chain links TRBV6-5 with TRBJ2-2; 7 nucleotides match TRBD1. V dropped 2 bases and J dropped 2; count of bases not matched to a gene: 5. CDR3 length: 16 amino acids. Germline CDR1 MNHEY, CDR2 SVGAGI. The CDR3: CASSYDRVGNTGELFF. DNA for the CDR3: TGTGCCAGCAGTTACGACAGGGTTGGAAACACCGGGGAGCTGTTTTTT.

The chain recombines TRBV15 with TRBJ1-1, with 9 bases identical to TRBD1. Germline assignment: CDR1 LNHNV and CDR2 YYDKDF (reference sequence). The V and J ends lost 2 bases and 1 base, in that order; junction bases with no gene match: 2. The CDR3 extends over 15 amino acids. For the CDR3, the DNA is TGTGCCACCAGCAGAATGACAGGGGGGAACACTGAAGCTTTCTTT. Its translation: CATSRMTGGNTEAFF.

The genes are TRBV4-2 and TRBJ1-4, with 9 nucleotides matching TRBD1. The CDR3 has 16 amino acids. Germline CDR1 is LGHNA and CDR2 is YNFKEQ. V shed 3 bases and J 7 bases; nucleotides not matched to a gene: 9. The CDR3 region is CASSHRGQGSFEKLFF. The CDR3 region has the DNA TGTGCCAGCAGCCACCGAGGACAGGGGAGTTTTGAAAAACTGTTTTTT.

This chain uses TRBV6-6 with TRBJ1-2; a possible D gene is TRBD1 (6 bases). This CDR3 is built from 14 residues. From germline, CDR1 is MNHNY and CDR2 SVGAGI (reference sequence). Trimming shortened V by 3 bases and J by 7 bases, and 15 bases separated the two germline ends. This CDR3 is CASSYKGVFAGYTF. CDR3 bases: TGTGCCAGCAGTTATAAGGGGGTTTTCGCTGGCTACACCTTC.

This chain connects TRBV6-4 to TRBJ1-5; D is unclear. Between the trimmed V and J ends, which lost 3 bases and 1 base, there was a span of 4 bases. This CDR3 contains 13 residues. Germline V gene lookup returns CDR1 MRHNA and CDR2 SNTAGT. The CDR3 sequence: CASSEGSNQPQHF. Written as DNA, the CDR3 is TGTGCCAGCAGTGAGGGCAGCAATCAGCCCCAGCATTTT.

The chain employs TRBV19 and TRBJ1-1, with 8 bases identical to TRBD1. Trimming cost V 8 bases and J 5 bases; bases outside gene matches: 10. The length of the CDR3 is 14 residues. The germline gives CDR1 LNHDA, CDR2 SQIVND (reference sequence). The CDR3 DNA reads as TGTGCCAGTCAAAAAACAGGGGGGAGGACTGAAGCTTTCTTT. Its translation is CASQKTGGRTEAFF.

The chain couples TRBV19 to TRBJ1-2; D is uncertain. The V gene's germline CDR1 is LNHDA and CDR2 SQIVND (reference sequence). The CDR3 contains 14 residues. Trimming cost V 6 bases and J 6 bases, with 17 bases left between them. The CDR3 nucleotides are TGTGCCAGTAGGGATACGGAGCCCCTCGATGGCTACACCTTC. Translated, it gives CASRDTEPLDGYTF.